This T cell receptor beta chain was captured in a study of T cell changes during pregnancy in multiple sclerosis. Assay: immunoSEQ multiplex PCR; the TCRdb copy retains only in-frame clones and omits some. This table has about 40,000 clones, approximately 88% appearing once. Germline CDR1 reads SGHRS; CDR2 reads YFSETQ. CDR3 length equals 14 residues. The ends were cut back, 0 bases at V and 7 bases at J, with 8 bases in the middle. Material: peripheral blood, obtained in the first trimester of pregnancy. The origin of this receptor is a female donor in good health, enrolled as a control in a pregnancy study. This chain links TRBV5-1 with TRBJ1-6, with D possibly TRBD1 on 6 matching bases. The CDR3 reads CASSLGQVNSPLHF. The CDR3 coding sequence is TGCGCCAGCAGCTTGGGACAGGTCAATTCACCCCTCCACTTT.